What follows is one T cell receptor (beta chain) and its context. The sample belongs to a study of CD8 T cells in Susac syndrome. It was with random hexamers that 0.5 to 1 ug RNA was reverse transcribed. The immunoSEQ assay covered 54 Vbeta and 13 Jbeta segments for CDR3. One entry per CDR3 protein, called by TCRdb with MiXCR from the immunoSEQ multiplex PCR reads. The sample shows about 200,000 distinct CDR3 sequences, about 95% of them seen only once. The source of this sequence is a human donor in good health. Input material: CD4+ T cells from PBMCs.

This chain's CDR3 is CASSLFGQGKNQPQHF. The CDR3 nucleotides read TGTGCCAGCAGCTTGTTCGGACAGGGGAAAAATCAGCCCCAGCATTTT. This rearrangement joins TRBV5-6 to TRBJ1-5; TRBD1 aligns across 9 bases. J lost 4 bases, V lost 1 base, and 6 bases had no gene match. This CDR3 has 16 amino acids. CDR1 and CDR2 from the germline V gene are SGHDT and YYEEEE.